What follows is one T cell receptor (beta chain) and its context. The antigen this receptor binds is unknown. There are no base qualities to consult, and no much larger clone falls within one base. From its cysteine to its phenylalanine, the CDR3 spans 12 amino acids. Left in the record is the CDR3 DNA by itself, 36 bases read in frame from the first base. As encoded in the germline V gene (reference sequence), CDR1 is SGHKS while CDR2 is YYEKEE. Trimming at the junction amounts to 0 bases on V and 7 bases on J, and the germline ends lie 8 bases apart. TCRbeta CDR3 regions were amplified from genomic DNA by means of the immunoSEQ Assay, a bias-controlled multiplex PCR. In the authors' own workflow: The number of nucleated cells in each sample was estimated by amplification of reference gene primers within the assay. To quantify the absolute abundance of each unique TCRbeta CDR3 rearrangement, sequence reads were collapsed and filtered. For each sample, productive Simpson clonality was calculated by taking the square root of Simpson's diversity index across productive rearrangements. TCRdb retrieved this table from immuneACCESS and kept in-frame rearrangements only. Not all clones are present; in checked studies, unresolved V genes account for under half, and no reason is known for the remainder. The V and J calls and clone size are taken from that table; D and trimming were inferred from the DNA. In this sample the table shows over 300,000 clones, around 91% of which occur a single time. 5% to 8.5% of the sample is in the top ten clones.

These data come from a study of blood T cell repertoires in COVID-19 (dated by TCRdb to the early 2020s). Context from the whole study: Collaborator samples came from the United States, Italy and Spain and covered acute and convalescent phases of COVID-19. The samples were drawn from the first 160 participants of the ongoing ImmuneRACE study and from under 1,500 subjects provided by 6 global collaborators. The repertoires were released in a freely available public database meant as a resource for research on the immune response to SARS-CoV-2. Sample metadata almost always included a de-identified subject ID, COVID-19 status, age in years and sex. Deeply sampled blood TCRbeta repertoires from subjects exposed to, actively infected with, or recovered from COVID-19 were included in the dataset. The prospective study material was composed of cDNA or gDNA derived from T cells, B-cell-depleted T cells, or PBMCs. Where available, HLA class I and class II types were taken from metadata supplied by the sample provider and were not determined by assay-based typing.

The research as a whole found: How much clinical and demographic metadata was included differed by source and by participant, and the metadata was provided uncurated.

Collaborating institutions collected whole blood in K2EDTA tubes following their own protocols. For TCRbeta analysis, collaborators shipped samples in one of three forms: frozen whole blood, isolated PBMCs, or DNA extracted from either of those sample types. The sequence was collected from a man aged 18 to 29 with active or convalescent COVID-19. Material: peripheral blood. In this chain, TRBV5-5 is recombined with TRBJ2-7, with TRBD2 perhaps the D gene, on 6 matching bases. The nucleotides are TGTGCCAGCAGCTTGGTCCGGGGGGAGCAGTACTTC. This is translated as CASSLVRGEQYF.